The 10 T cell receptor beta chains in this list originate from one sample, sequenced in a study of control samples from healthy donors and cancer patients. Profiled with immunoSEQ multiplex PCR; TCRdb holds only in-frame clones, not every one. Of 90,000 or so clones listed, more than 85% are singletons. The source material was blood. The receptors derive from a woman between 45 and 60 years old in good health.

The chain carries TRBV6-6 and TRBJ1-3; no reliable D call. V lost 9 bases and J lost 0, with 9 bases in between. CDR1 and CDR2 from the germline V gene are MNHNY and SVGAGI (reference sequence). This CDR3 contains 13 residues. The CDR3 here is CASYSYSGNTIYF. The CDR3 nucleotides are TGTGCCAGTTACTCTTACTCTGGAAACACCATATATTTT.

V gene TRBV25-1 combines with J gene TRBJ2-7; 9 nucleotides agree with TRBD1. Germline V lookup: CDR1 MGHDK, CDR2 SYGVNS. The CDR3 runs to 15 residues. Trimming removed 1 base from V and 3 bases from J; junction bases left unmatched: 4. CDR3 sequence reads: CASSESNRGRYEQYF. The CDR3 region has the DNA TGTGCCAGCAGTGAATCTAACAGGGGGCGCTACGAGCAGTACTTC.

The J gene is TRBJ2-1, the V gene TRBV28, with 13 bases identical to TRBD2. V was pared by 9 bases and J by 8 bases, with 16 bases of the junction left unmatched. The CDR3 is 17 amino acids. Looked up from germline, CDR1 is MDHEN and CDR2 is SYDVKM. The CDR3 DNA sequence: TGTGCCAGAACCCCGGGACTAGCGGGAAATTGGCTCTATGAGCAGTTCTTC. Translation gives CARTPGLAGNWLYEQFF.

This clone was seen a handful of times. The rearrangement joins TRBV7-9 to TRBJ2-1, with D uncertain. The CDR3 totals 15 residues. Germline CDR1 reads SEHNR; CDR2 reads FQNEAQ (reference sequence). Trimming pared 0 bases from V and 8 bases from J, leaving 14 bases between. The CDR3 loop reads CASSLAYKGRYEQFF. CDR3 in DNA: TGTGCCAGCAGCTTAGCGTATAAGGGTCGGTATGAGCAGTTCTTC.

The rearrangement links TRBV3-1 (or the pseudogene TRBV3-2) to TRBJ2-1; D ambiguous. Germline CDR1 is LGHDT and CDR2 is YNNKEL (reference sequence). The CDR3 is 14 residues long. V gave up 0 bases and J gave up 13 bases, with 16 bases separating them. The CDR3 DNA reads TGTGCCAGCAGCCAAGATCGAATTGGCGGAAGACAGTTCTTC. Translating gives CASSQDRIGGRQFF.

This chain joins TRBV25-1 and TRBJ1-5; no definite D call. Germline V gene data show CDR1 as MGHDK and CDR2 as SYGVNS. The V end lost 1 base, the J end lost 5 bases, and 12 bases lay between the germline ends. The CDR3 loop spans 15 amino acids. Here the CDR3 reads CASSESGEIYQPQHF. DNA of the CDR3: TGTGCCAGCAGTGAATCGGGAGAAATCTATCAGCCCCAGCATTTT.

This sequence joins TRBV5-6 and TRBJ1-1; no reliable D call. The CDR3 is 13 residues long. V dropped 4 bases and J dropped 0 bases, with 7 bases sitting between them. Germline V CDR1 and CDR2: SGHDT, YYEEEE. CDR3 protein: CASSPVLNTEAFF. The CDR3 coding sequence is TGTGCCAGCAGCCCCGTCCTGAACACTGAAGCTTTCTTT.

The V gene is TRBV5-6, the J gene TRBJ1-5; D may be TRBD1 (5 bases). The CDR3 loop spans 16 amino acids. Germline V gene sequence: CDR1 SGHDT, CDR2 YYEEEE. V lost 4 bases and J lost 3, with 17 bases in between. In DNA form, the CDR3 reads TGTGCCAGCAGCCCCCGGGACGGAGGGGACAATCAGCCCCAGCATTTT. Translation: CASSPRDGGDNQPQHF.

This chain links TRBV29-1 with TRBJ1-1; 7 bases map to TRBD1. CDR1 is SQVTM and CDR2 is ANQGSEA in the germline V gene. The V and J ends lost 7 bases and 5 bases, in that order; junction bases with no gene match: 13. This CDR3 contains 14 residues. CDR3 loop: CSGRPTGSATEAFF. The CDR3 DNA reads as TGCAGCGGGCGACCGACAGGGAGTGCAACTGAAGCTTTCTTT.

This sequence joins TRBV7-2 and TRBJ1-6; 7 positions match TRBD1. The CDR3 has 16 residues. Germline CDR1 and CDR2: SGHTA and FQGNSA. V lost 6 bases, J lost 7 bases, and 12 bases stayed unmatched. CDR3 protein: CASSLNPTGQNSPLHF. The DNA for the CDR3 is TGTGCCAGCAGTCTCAATCCGACAGGGCAAAATTCACCCCTCCACTTT.